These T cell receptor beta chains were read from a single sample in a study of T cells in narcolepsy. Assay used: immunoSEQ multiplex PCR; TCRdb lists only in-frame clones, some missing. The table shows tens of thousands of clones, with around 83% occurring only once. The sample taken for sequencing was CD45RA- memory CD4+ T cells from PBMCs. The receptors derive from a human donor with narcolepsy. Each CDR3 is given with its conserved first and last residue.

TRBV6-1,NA,CASRERGGGATYEQYF
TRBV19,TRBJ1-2,CASSIEFGTGVRHGYTF
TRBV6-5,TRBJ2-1,CASKGQGDEQFF
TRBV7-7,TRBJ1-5,CASSPWDRFGNQPQHF
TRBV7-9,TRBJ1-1,CASSLGHRVNTEAFF
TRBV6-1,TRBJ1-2,CASSEASVAYGYTF
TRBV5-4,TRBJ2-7,CASSLEGYEQYF
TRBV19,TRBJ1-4,CASSRQGTPINEKLFF
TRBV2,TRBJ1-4,CASSEGLNEKLFF
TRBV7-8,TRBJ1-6,CASSQPQGMALHF
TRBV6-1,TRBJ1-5,CASSSGQLSNQPQHF
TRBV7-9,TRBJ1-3,CASRGHLSGNTIYF
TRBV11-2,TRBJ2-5,CASSLVSAGQETQYF
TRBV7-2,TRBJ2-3,CASSPRPSGGPNTDTQYF
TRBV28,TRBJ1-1,CASSLGGMNTEAFF
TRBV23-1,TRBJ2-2,CASSRDRLNTGELFF
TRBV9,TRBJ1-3,CASSVAGGGGNTIYF
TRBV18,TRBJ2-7,CASSPSLGGPYEQYF
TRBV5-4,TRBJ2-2,CASSSPGWGLGTGELFF
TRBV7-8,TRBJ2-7,CASSPRTSYEQYF
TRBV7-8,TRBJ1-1,CASSLVPGAEAFF
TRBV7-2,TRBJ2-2,CASSFTGDTGELFF
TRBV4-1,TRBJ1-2,CASSLMPQNRKTYGYTF
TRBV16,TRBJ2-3,CASSQLGGFADTQYF
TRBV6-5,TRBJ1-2,CASFRGNYGYTF
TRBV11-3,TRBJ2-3,CASSPTTSGSTDTQYF
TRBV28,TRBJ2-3,CASTPQRMARTDTQYF
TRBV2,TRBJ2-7,CASIGLAGTGEQYF
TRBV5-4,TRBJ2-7,CASSLAGGTGSYEQYF
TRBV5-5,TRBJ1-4,CASSLVGQGAYEKLFF
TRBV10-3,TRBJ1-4,CAISQDRSEKLFF
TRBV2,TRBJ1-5,CASTALPQGGGLLRNQPQHF
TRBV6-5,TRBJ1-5,CASGTSNQPQHF
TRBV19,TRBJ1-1,CASSGLENTEAFF
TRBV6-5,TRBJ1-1,CASSWGGMGTEAFF
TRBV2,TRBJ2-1,CASRTGGEQFF
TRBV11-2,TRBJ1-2,CASSLEGTYGYTF
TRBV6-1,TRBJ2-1,CASMFQGGTYNEQFF
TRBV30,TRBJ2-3,CAWGLVTDTQYF
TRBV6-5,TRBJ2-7,CASTPRTFSYEQYF
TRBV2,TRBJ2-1,CASSESYHRKNEQFF
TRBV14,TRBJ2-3,CASSQESDTRQYF
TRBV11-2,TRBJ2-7,CASSSQPREQYF
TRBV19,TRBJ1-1,CASRSPRDRGAEAFF
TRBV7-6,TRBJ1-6,CASSWGGLGSPLHF
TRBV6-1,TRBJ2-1,CASSEALGSANEQFF
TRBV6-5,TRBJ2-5,CASSRLAGGKKTQYF
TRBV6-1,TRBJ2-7,CASSSRYEQYF
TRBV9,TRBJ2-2,CASAGQGTVGELFF
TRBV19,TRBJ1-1,CASLKQGWGDTEAFF
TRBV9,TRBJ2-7,CASSSEGSGEYEQYF
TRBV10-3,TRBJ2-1,CAISESKAGGHYNEQFF
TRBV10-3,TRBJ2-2,CAISEFSPGDTGELFF